This T cell receptor (beta chain) was observed in a study of cytomegalovirus exposure and HLA in healthy donors. The V gene end was trimmed by 3 bases and the J gene end by 6 bases; junction bases not matched to a gene: 7. Per germline, CDR1 SGHRS and CDR2 YFSETQ. The CDR3 runs to 16 residues. It was with 60 Vbeta and 13 Jbeta primers that the PCR ran. The data were produced by immunoSEQ multiplex PCR, yet TCRdb's version contains in-frame clones alone and is incomplete. The sample has some 99,000 clones, about 74% seen once. The receptor was isolated from a female donor in good health and CMV-seronegative. The sample consisted of PBMCs. This chain uses TRBV5-1 with TRBJ1-6, with 9 bases lining up with TRBD1. The CDR3 DNA reads as TGCGCCAGCAGCTCGCCGACAGGGGGAGGTAATTCACCCCTCCACTTT. Protein: CASSSPTGGGNSPLHF.